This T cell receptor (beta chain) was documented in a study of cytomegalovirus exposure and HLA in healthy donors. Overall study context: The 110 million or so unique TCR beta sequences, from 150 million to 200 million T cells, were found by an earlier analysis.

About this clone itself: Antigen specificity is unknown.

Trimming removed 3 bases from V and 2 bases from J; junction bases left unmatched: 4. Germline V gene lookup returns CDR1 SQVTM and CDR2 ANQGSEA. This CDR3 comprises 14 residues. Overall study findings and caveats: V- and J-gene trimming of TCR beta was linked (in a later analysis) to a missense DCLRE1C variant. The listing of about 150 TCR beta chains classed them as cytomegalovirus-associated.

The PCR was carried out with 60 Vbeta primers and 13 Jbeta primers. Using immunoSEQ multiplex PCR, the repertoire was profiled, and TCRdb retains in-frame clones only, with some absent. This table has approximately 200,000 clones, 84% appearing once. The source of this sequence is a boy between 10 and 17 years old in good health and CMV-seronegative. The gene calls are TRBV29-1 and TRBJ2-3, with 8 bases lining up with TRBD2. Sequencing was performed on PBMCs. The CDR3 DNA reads TGCAGCGTTGAGGGCGGGAGGCCCACAGATACGCAGTATTTT. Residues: CSVEGGRPTDTQYF.